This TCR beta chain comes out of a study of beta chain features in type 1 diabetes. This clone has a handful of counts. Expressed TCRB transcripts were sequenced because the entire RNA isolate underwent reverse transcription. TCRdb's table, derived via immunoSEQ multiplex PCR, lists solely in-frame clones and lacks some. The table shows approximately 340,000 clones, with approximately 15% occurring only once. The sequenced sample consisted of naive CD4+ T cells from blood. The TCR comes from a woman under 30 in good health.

The CDR3 loop is CASSWQAGGTGELFF. The CDR3, as DNA: TGTGCCAGCAGTTGGCAAGCGGGAGGCACCGGGGAGCTGTTTTTT. The gene calls are TRBV6-5 and TRBJ2-2; TRBD2 aligns across 9 bases. There are 15 residues in the CDR3. Germline assignment: CDR1 MNHEY and CDR2 SVGAGI. Unmatched junction bases numbered 4, after V lost 4 bases and J lost 4 bases.